The next 29 T cell receptor beta chains were all read from a single sample in a study of CD8 T cells in Susac syndrome. With random hexamers, reverse transcription was performed on about 0.5 to 1 ug of RNA. TCRdb processed the immunoSEQ multiplex PCR reads anew with MiXCR; each CDR3 protein has one entry. The table has 120,000 to 150,000 distinct CDR3 sequences, approximately 96% seen once. The sequencing input was CD4+ T cells from PBMCs. Receptors originate from a human donor with Susac syndrome.

This chain joins TRBV15 and TRBJ1-4; 8 nucleotides match TRBD1. J was trimmed by 3 bases and V by 4 bases; bases with no gene match: 7. The germline CDR1 and CDR2 sequences are LNHNV and YYDKDF (reference sequence). This CDR3 region has 16 residues. The CDR3 DNA is TGTGCCACCAGCACCGGGGACAGGAGGGCTAATGAAAAACTGTTTTTT. Its translation is CATSTGDRRANEKLFF. The full variable domain, rest sourced from reference TRBV15 and TRBJ1-4, is DAMVIQNPRYQVTQFGKPVTLSCSQTLNHNVMYWYQQKSSQAPKLLFHYYDKDFNNEADTPDNFQSRRPNTSFCFLDIRSPGLGDTAMYLCATSTGDRRANEKLFFGSGTQLSVL.

The chain is built from TRBV29-1 and TRBJ2-6; D is unresolved. CDR1 and CDR2 from the germline V gene are SQVTM and ANQGSEA. V was cut by 6 bases and J by 2 bases, with 8 bases left in between. The CDR3 totals 13 residues. The CDR3 DNA reads as TGCAGCGTACAGCTTGCTGGGGCCAACGTCCTGACTTTC. Its protein is CSVQLAGANVLTF.

CDR3 region: CASRSPGQETALHF. Here the CDR3 DNA reads TGCGCCAGCAGATCCCCGGGACAGGAAACGGCCCTCCACTTT. V gene TRBV4-1 combines with J gene TRBJ1-6; 8 nucleotides match TRBD1. Germline V lookup: CDR1 MGHRA, CDR2 YSYEKL. The CDR3 sequence is 14 residues long. The junction had 12 bases not matched to a gene; V was cut back by 6 bases and J by 14 bases.

The chain joins TRBV28 to TRBJ1-1; the match to TRBD1 covers 7 bases. The CDR3 length is 11 residues. J gave up 11 bases and V 4 bases, and 4 bases lay outside the gene matches. The germline V gene has CDR1 MDHEN and CDR2 SYDVKM. The chain's CDR3 is CASSSTGEAFF. Written as DNA, the CDR3 is TGTGCCAGCAGTTCCACAGGGGAGGCTTTCTTT.

The chain links TRBV11-2 to TRBJ2-3; weak D call: TRBD2 (5 bases). This CDR3 is 15 amino acids long. Germline CDR1 is SGHAT and CDR2 is FQNNGV. The V gene lost 2 bases and the J gene lost 4 bases, with 13 bases spanning the gap. The CDR3 loop is CASSLSPSSADTQYF. As DNA, the CDR3 is TGTGCCAGCAGCTTATCTCCTAGCTCTGCAGATACGCAGTATTTT.

J is TRBJ1-5 and V is TRBV4-1; 9 bases line up with TRBD1. Germline assignment: CDR1 MGHRA and CDR2 YSYEKL. Trimming removed 2 bases from V and 6 bases from J; junction bases left unmatched: 8. The CDR3 loop spans 16 amino acids. The CDR3 here is CASSQPTGGPGQPQHF. The CDR3, as DNA: TGCGCCAGCAGCCAACCTACAGGGGGCCCGGGTCAGCCCCAGCATTTT.

For the CDR3, the DNA is TGTGCCAGCAGCGTAGGAGCGAATTCACCCCTCCACTTT. Translation gives CASSVGANSPLHF. The chain recombines TRBV9 with TRBJ1-6; no clear D. The CDR3 is 13 residues long. Germline lookup yields CDR1 SGDLS and CDR2 YYNGEE. The V gene lost 0 bases and the J gene lost 7 bases, with 5 bases spanning the gap.

This chain joins TRBV28 and TRBJ2-1; TRBD1 is a possible D gene (5 bases). Between the trimmed V and J ends, which lost 8 bases and 14 bases, there was a span of 22 bases. The CDR3 contains 13 residues. CDR1 and CDR2 (germline): MDHEN, SYDVKM. The CDR3 sequence: CASGLSGAGRKFF. CDR3 nucleotide sequence: TGTGCCAGCGGCCTTAGTGGGGCTGGCAGGAAGTTCTTC.

This clonotype has only one observation. This rearrangement joins TRBV6-6 to TRBJ1-2; TRBD1 matches 9 bases. J lost 8 bases, V lost 8 bases, and 12 bases had no gene match. The CDR3 loop spans 14 amino acids. The germline CDR1 and CDR2 sequences are MNHNY and SVGAGI (reference sequence). The CDR3 protein is CASGGQGSLGGYTF. CDR3 DNA sequence: TGTGCCAGCGGTGGACAGGGGAGTCTAGGGGGCTACACCTTC.

J is TRBJ1-5 and V is TRBV5-7, with unresolved D. TRBV5-7 is labeled an ORF, and its function is uncertain. The ends were cut back, 0 bases at V and 3 bases at J, with 7 bases in the middle. This CDR3 spans 14 amino acids. CDR3 amino acids: CASSLGTLNQPQHF. In DNA form, the CDR3 reads TGTGCCAGCAGCTTGGGGACCCTCAATCAGCCCCAGCATTTT.

V gene TRBV14 combines with J gene TRBJ2-5, with D perhaps assigned TRBD1 or TRBD2 (6 bases each). The germline gives CDR1 SGHDN, CDR2 FVKESK. V was pared by 4 bases and J by 4 bases, with 16 bases between. The CDR3 is 15 residues long. CDR3 amino acids: CASSPLRGQGETQYF. The CDR3, as DNA: TGTGCCAGCAGCCCACTTCGGGGGCAGGGAGAGACCCAGTACTTC.

The V and J genes are TRBV4-1 and TRBJ2-7; either TRBD1 or TRBD2 may fit D (7 bases each). V shed 3 bases and J shed 3 bases, with 15 bases lying between them. The germline CDR1 and CDR2 sequences are MGHRA and YSYEKL. CDR3 length: 15 amino acids. CDR3 nucleotide sequence: TGCGCCAGCAGCCATCCCCAGGGGGGGGTCTACGAGCAGTACTTC. It yields the protein CASSHPQGGVYEQYF.

This clonotype occurred once. The rearrangement joins TRBV6-4 to TRBJ2-1; D not resolved. Trimming shortened V by 0 bases and J by 6 bases, and 9 bases separated the two germline ends. The CDR3 is made up of 14 amino acids. CDR1 and CDR2 (germline): MRHNA, SNTAGT. CDR3 nucleotides: TGTGCCAGCAGTGACTCAGAATCCAGCAATGAGCAGTTCTTC. It specifies CASSDSESSNEQFF.

The chain carries TRBV29-1 and TRBJ2-5; perhaps D is TRBD1 or TRBD2 (6 bases each). There are 11 residues in the CDR3. With 6 bases removed from V and 4 bases from J, the gap between germline ends came to 9 bases. The V gene's germline CDR1 is SQVTM and CDR2 ANQGSEA. The CDR3 coding sequence is TGCAGCGTACAGGGACTAGAGACCCAGTACTTC. Translated, it gives CSVQGLETQYF.

Only one count was recorded for this clonotype. The chain is built from TRBV20-1 and TRBJ2-1; 8 bases line up with TRBD2. Per the germline V gene, CDR1 is DFQATT and CDR2 is SNEGSKA (reference sequence). The CDR3 totals 13 residues. Losses at the gene ends were 6 bases for V and 7 bases for J; bases not matched to a gene: 8. The DNA for the CDR3 is TGCAGTGCCGGACCCCGACTAGCGAATGAGCAGTTCTTC. Translation: CSAGPRLANEQFF.

J is TRBJ2-7 and V is TRBV29-1; no firm D call. The germline V gene encodes CDR1 SQVTM and CDR2 ANQGSEA. V gave up 4 bases and J gave up 6 bases, with 10 bases separating them. The length of the CDR3 is 11 residues. CDR3 nucleotides: TGCAGCGTTGTTAAAGCGTTCGAGCAGTACTTC. This codes for CSVVKAFEQYF.

V usage is TRBV19 and J usage is TRBJ2-7; TRBD1 might be the D (7 bases). CDR1 and CDR2 (germline): LNHDA, SQIVND (reference sequence). Trimming left V 3 bases short and J 2 bases short, with 14 bases between. The CDR3 is 15 amino acids. CDR3 sequence: CASSMAGTDAYEQYF. The DNA of the CDR3 is TGTGCCAGTAGTATGGCGGGGACAGATGCCTACGAGCAGTACTTC.

The chain uses TRBV4-2 and TRBJ1-2, with TRBD1 matching 9 bases. The trim removed 0 bases at V and 6 bases at J, leaving 2 bases unmatched. The CDR3 contains 14 residues. Germline loops: CDR1 LGHNA, CDR2 YNFKEQ. The chain's CDR3 is CASSQERDRDGYTF. The CDR3 nucleotides are TGTGCCAGCAGCCAAGAGAGGGACAGGGATGGCTACACCTTC.

The V and J genes are TRBV10-2 and TRBJ2-3; D may be TRBD1 or TRBD2 (6 bases each). This CDR3 region has 15 residues. Trimming cost V 5 bases and J 0 bases, with 12 bases left between them. Per germline, CDR1 WSHSY and CDR2 SAAADI. CDR3 sequence (DNA): TGCGCCAGCAGTCAGCAGGGGACTAGCACAGATACGCAGTATTTT. This encodes CASSQQGTSTDTQYF.

The CDR3 here is CSARDPPKGATEAFF. For the CDR3, the DNA is TGCAGTGCTAGAGATCCACCGAAGGGGGCCACTGAAGCTTTCTTT. The V call is TRBV20-1, the J call TRBJ1-1, with TRBD1 matching over 7 bases. This CDR3 has 15 residues. In germline, CDR1 is DFQATT, CDR2 SNEGSKA (reference sequence). V lost 0 bases, J lost 4 bases, and 8 bases stayed unmatched.

The chain employs TRBV23-1 and TRBJ1-2; 8 positions match TRBD1. TRBV23-1 is an open reading frame, and its role is uncertain. CDR3 length: 14 amino acids. The V segment lost 0 bases and the J segment 7 bases; nucleotides outside the gene matches: 4. CDR3 residues: CASSQSPGGSGYTF. CDR3 bases: TGCGCCAGCAGTCAATCTCCAGGGGGCTCTGGCTACACCTTC.

CDR3 sequence: CASSPLLQTAADYGYTF. CDR3 DNA sequence: TGTGCCAGCAGTCCACTACTCCAGACAGCGGCGGACTATGGCTACACCTTC. V and J are TRBV27 and TRBJ1-2, with a weak D call TRBD1 (5 bases). CDR3 length: 17 amino acids. Germline V gene data show CDR1 as MNHEY and CDR2 as SMNVEV (reference sequence). The V gene lost 5 bases and the J gene lost 3 bases, with 22 bases spanning the gap.

The V gene is TRBV3-1, the J gene TRBJ2-7; no clear D gene. V was cut by 3 bases and J by 5 bases, with 8 bases left in between. This CDR3 contains 12 residues. Germline CDR1 reads LGHDT; CDR2 reads YNNKEL (reference sequence). The CDR3 loop reads CASSQAINEQYF. CDR3 bases: TGTGCCAGCAGCCAGGCGATCAACGAGCAGTACTTC.

This chain uses TRBV7-3 with TRBJ2-1; D is unclear. The CDR3 covers 15 residues. In germline, CDR1 is SGHTA, CDR2 FQGTGA. The V end lost 2 bases, the J end lost 8 bases, and 16 bases lay between the germline ends. The CDR3 DNA reads as TGTGCCAGCAGCTTACAGACGACGGCCCTCGATGAGCAGTTCTTC. Its translation: CASSLQTTALDEQFF.

The gene calls are TRBV15 and TRBJ2-5; D unresolved. V was cut by 0 bases and J by 2 bases, with 13 bases left in between. Germline CDR1 is LNHNV and CDR2 is YYDKDF (reference sequence). CDR3 length: 16 residues. CDR3 DNA sequence: TGTGCCACCAGCAGAGATCGTGGGTTGGGGCAAGAGACCCAGTACTTC. This translates into CATSRDRGLGQETQYF. The full variable domain, its missing parts supplied by reference TRBV15 and TRBJ2-5, is DAMVIQNPRYQVTQFGKPVTLSCSQTLNHNVMYWYQQKSSQAPKLLFHYYDKDFNNEADTPDNFQSRRPNTSFCFLDIRSPGLGDTAMYLCATSRDRGLGQETQYFGPGTRLLVL.

The chain recombines TRBV24-1 with TRBJ2-1; 10 bases are a match to TRBD1. J was trimmed by 7 bases and V by 4 bases; bases with no gene match: 9. Germline loops: CDR1 KGHDR, CDR2 SFDVKD. CDR3 length: 16 residues. CDR3 DNA: TGTGCCACCAGTGACAGATTCGGACAGGGGGGAAATGAGCAGTTCTTC. Translated: CATSDRFGQGGNEQFF.

The chain employs TRBV12-3 or TRBV12-4 and TRBJ2-5, with D possibly TRBD2 on 5 matching bases. V was clipped by 8 bases and J by 5 bases, with 15 bases between them. The CDR3 has 13 amino acids. Here the CDR3 reads CASGGRERETQYF. The CDR3 nucleotides are TGTGCCAGCGGAGGACGGGAACGGGAGACCCAGTACTTC.

This clonotype was seen a handful of times. The rearrangement links TRBV24-1 to TRBJ2-5; the D gene is possibly TRBD2 (6 bases). CDR3 size: 14 residues. Germline CDR1 reads KGHDR; CDR2 reads SFDVKD. V lost 6 bases to trimming and J lost 2 bases, with 12 bases between them. The CDR3 sequence: CATSRSGLQETQYF. CDR3 DNA: TGTGCCACCAGTCGGAGCGGGCTACAAGAGACCCAGTACTTC.

The chain couples TRBV5-4 to TRBJ1-3; D gene unclear. The CDR3 sequence is 11 residues long. Trimming left V 6 bases short and J 9 bases short, with 10 bases between. Germline CDR1 is SGHNT and CDR2 is YYREEE (reference sequence). The CDR3 DNA sequence: TGTGCCAGCATCTCGGCAGGCACCATATATTTT. This gives the protein CASISAGTIYF. The full variable domain, its missing parts supplied by reference TRBV5-4 and TRBJ1-3, is ETGVTQSPTHLIKTRGQQVTLRCSSQSGHNTVSWYQQALGQGPQFIFQYYREEENGRGNFPPRFSGLQFPNYSSELNVNALELDDSALYLCASISAGTIYFGEGSWLTVV.